Here is one T cell receptor beta chain with its context. Regarding time point: peripheral blood 6 weeks after treatment start. Synthetic spike-ins, TCR analog templates, were added into each PCR. This table comes from immunoSEQ multiplex PCR, and its TCRdb copy is limited to in-frame clones, with some not included. The sample shows 45,000 to 60,000 clones, around nine tenths of them seen only once. The data derive from a study of PD-L1 blockade in urothelial cancer. Deletions cut 1 base from V and 2 bases from J, with 8 bases between. This CDR3 region has 14 residues. Per the germline V gene, CDR1 is SGHAT and CDR2 is FQNNGV.

The chain employs TRBV11-2 and TRBJ1-2; perhaps TRBD1 as D (6 bases). The receptor comes from a man in his 60s with urothelial cancer. The source was PBMCs, collected around atezolizumab (anti-PD-L1) treatment. The CDR3 coding sequence is TGTGCCAGCAGCTTAGTTACAGGGAACTATGGCTACACCTTC. Protein product: CASSLVTGNYGYTF.